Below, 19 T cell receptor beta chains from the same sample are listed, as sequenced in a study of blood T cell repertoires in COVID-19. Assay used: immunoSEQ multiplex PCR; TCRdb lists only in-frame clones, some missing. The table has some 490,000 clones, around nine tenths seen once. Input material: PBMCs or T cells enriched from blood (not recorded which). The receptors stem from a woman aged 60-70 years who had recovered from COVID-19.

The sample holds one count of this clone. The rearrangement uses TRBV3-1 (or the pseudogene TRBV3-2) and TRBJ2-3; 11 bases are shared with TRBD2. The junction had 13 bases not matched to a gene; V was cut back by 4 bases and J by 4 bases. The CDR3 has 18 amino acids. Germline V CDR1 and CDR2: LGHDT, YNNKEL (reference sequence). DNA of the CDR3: TGTGCCAGCAGCCGGACGGCTTATAGCGGGGGGGCCGCAGATACGCAGTATTTT. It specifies CASSRTAYSGGAADTQYF.

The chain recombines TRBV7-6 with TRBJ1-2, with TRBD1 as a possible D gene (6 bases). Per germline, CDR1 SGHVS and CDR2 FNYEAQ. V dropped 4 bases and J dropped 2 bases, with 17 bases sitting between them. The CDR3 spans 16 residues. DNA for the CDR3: TGTGCCAGCAGCTCCACTACAGGGCCAATCAACTATGGCTACACCTTC. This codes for CASSSTTGPINYGYTF.

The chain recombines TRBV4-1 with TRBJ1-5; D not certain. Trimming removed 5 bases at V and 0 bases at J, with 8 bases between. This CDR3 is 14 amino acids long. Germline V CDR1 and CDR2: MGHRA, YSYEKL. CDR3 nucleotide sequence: TGCGCCAGCAGCTCCCACTATAGCAATCAGCCCCAGCATTTT. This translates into CASSSHYSNQPQHF.

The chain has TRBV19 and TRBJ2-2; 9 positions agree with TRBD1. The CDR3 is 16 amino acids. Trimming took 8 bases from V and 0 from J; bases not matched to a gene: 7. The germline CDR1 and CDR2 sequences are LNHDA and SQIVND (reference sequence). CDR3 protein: CASVEDRGPNTGELFF. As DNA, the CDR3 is TGTGCCAGTGTTGAGGACAGGGGCCCGAACACCGGGGAGCTGTTTTTT.

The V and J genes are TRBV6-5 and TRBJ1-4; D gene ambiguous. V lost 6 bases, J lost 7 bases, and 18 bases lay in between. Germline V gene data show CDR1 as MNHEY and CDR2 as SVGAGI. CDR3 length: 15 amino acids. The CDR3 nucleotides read TGTGCCAGCAGGGATAGTAAACGGGGAGGTGAAAAACTGTTTTTT. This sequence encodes CASRDSKRGGEKLFF.

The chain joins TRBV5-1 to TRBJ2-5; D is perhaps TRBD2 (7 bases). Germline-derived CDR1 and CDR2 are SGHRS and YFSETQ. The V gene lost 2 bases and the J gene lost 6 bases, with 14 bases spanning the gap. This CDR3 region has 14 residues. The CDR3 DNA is TGCGCCAGCAGCTTCGGTGAGGGGGGGAAGACCCAGTACTTC. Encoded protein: CASSFGEGGKTQYF.

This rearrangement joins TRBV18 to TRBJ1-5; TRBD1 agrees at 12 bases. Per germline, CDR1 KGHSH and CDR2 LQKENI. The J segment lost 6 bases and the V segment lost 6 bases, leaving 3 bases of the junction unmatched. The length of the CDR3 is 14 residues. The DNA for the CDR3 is TGTGCCAGCTCGGGACAGGGGGCGGTTCAGCCCCAGCATTTT. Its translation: CASSGQGAVQPQHF.

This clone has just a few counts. The CDR3 DNA is TGTGCCAGCAGCGTAGCTCTGAACGGGGGAGGCACAGATACGCAGTATTTT. It specifies CASSVALNGGGTDTQYF. The chain couples TRBV9 to TRBJ2-3; TRBD2 is a possible D gene (6 bases). V was trimmed by 0 bases and J by 1 base, leaving 15 bases between them. Germline loops: CDR1 SGDLS, CDR2 YYNGEE. This CDR3 is 17 amino acids long.

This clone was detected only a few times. The CDR3 loop reads CASSQTPGQGWNSPLHF. In nucleotides, the CDR3 is TGCGCCAGCAGCCAAACCCCGGGACAGGGTTGGAATTCACCCCTCCACTTT. This sequence joins TRBV4-1 and TRBJ1-6; 9 nucleotides match TRBD1. The germline V gene encodes CDR1 MGHRA and CDR2 YSYEKL. This CDR3 comprises 17 residues. Germline trimming cut 2 bases from V and 7 bases from J; bases unmatched to any gene: 9.

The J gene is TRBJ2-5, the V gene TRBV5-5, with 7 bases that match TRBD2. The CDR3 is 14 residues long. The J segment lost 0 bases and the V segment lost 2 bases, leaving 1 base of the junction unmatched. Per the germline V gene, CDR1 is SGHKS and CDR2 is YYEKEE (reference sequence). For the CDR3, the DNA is TGTGCCAGCAGCTTCGGGACTAACCAAGAGACCCAGTACTTC. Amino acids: CASSFGTNQETQYF.

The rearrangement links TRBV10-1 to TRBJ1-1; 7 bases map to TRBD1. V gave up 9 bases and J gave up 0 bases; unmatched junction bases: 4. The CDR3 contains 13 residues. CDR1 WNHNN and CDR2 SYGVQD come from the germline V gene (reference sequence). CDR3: CASSTGMNTEAFF. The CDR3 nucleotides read TGCGCCAGTTCGACAGGGATGAACACTGAAGCTTTCTTT.

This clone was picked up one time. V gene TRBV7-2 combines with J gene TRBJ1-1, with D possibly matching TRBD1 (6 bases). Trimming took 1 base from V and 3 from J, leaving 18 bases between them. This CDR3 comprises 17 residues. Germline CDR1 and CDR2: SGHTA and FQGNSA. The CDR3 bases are TGTGCCAGCAGCTTAGGGGGGAGGGGGGCATTGGACACTGAAGCTTTCTTT. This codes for CASSLGGRGALDTEAFF.

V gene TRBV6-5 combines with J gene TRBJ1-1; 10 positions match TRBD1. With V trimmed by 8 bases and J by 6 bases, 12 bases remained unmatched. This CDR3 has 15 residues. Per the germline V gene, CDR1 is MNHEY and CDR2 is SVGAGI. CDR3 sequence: CASGTGEAGNPEAFF. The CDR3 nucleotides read TGTGCCAGCGGGACAGGGGAGGCAGGTAACCCTGAAGCTTTCTTT.

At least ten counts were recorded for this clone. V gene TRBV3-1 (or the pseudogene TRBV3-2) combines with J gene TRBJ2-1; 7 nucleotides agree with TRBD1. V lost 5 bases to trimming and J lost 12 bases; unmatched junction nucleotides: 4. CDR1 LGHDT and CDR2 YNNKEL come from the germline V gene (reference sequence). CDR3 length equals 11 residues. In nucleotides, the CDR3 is TGTGCCAGCAGCTCAACAGGGGTGCAGTTCTTC. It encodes CASSSTGVQFF.

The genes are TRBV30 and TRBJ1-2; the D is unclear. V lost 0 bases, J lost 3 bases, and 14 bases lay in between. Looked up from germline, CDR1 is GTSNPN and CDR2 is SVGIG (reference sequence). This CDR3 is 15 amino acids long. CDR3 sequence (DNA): TGTGCCTGGAGTGTAAAACGTGACAATCACTATGGCTACACCTTC. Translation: CAWSVKRDNHYGYTF.

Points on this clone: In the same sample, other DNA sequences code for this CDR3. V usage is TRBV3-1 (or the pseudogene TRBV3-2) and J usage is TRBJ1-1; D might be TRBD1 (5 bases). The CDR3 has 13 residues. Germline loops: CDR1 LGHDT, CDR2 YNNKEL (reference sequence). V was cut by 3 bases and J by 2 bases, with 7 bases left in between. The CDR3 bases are TGTGCCAGCAGCCAGGGGCGAAACACTGAAGCTTTCTTT. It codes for CASSQGRNTEAFF.

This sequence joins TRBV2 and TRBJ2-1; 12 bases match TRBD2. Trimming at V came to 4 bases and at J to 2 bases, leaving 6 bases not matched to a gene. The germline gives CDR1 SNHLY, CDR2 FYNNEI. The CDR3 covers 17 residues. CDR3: CASSGTSGGLTYNEQFF. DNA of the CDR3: TGTGCCAGCAGTGGAACTAGCGGGGGGCTTACCTACAATGAGCAGTTCTTC.

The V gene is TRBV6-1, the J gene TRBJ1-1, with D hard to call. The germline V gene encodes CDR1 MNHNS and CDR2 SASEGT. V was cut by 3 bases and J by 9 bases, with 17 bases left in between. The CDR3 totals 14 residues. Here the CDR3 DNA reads TGTGCCAGCAGTGAGGAGTTGGGAGGTGGGAAAGCTTTCTTT. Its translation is CASSEELGGGKAFF.

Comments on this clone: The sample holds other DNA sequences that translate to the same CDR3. The CDR3 protein is CASSDWTGTDTQYF. CDR3 sequence (DNA): TGTGCCAGCAGCGACTGGACAGGGACAGATACGCAGTATTTT. The chain recombines TRBV2 with TRBJ2-3; 8 bases are shared with TRBD1. Germline V gene sequence: CDR1 SNHLY, CDR2 FYNNEI. The trim removed 6 bases at V and 3 bases at J, leaving 5 bases unmatched. The CDR3 length is 14 residues.